This is a list of T cell receptor beta chains from one sample in a study of cytomegalovirus exposure and HLA in healthy donors. The table came from immunoSEQ multiplex PCR; TCRdb's copy has only in-frame clones and leaves some out. The repertoire consists of about 150,000 clones, with more than 60% occurring once and the leading ten covering 3% to 4%. The material sequenced was PBMCs. Receptors were obtained from a middle-aged woman in good health and CMV-seronegative. CDR3s include the opening cysteine and the closing phenylalanine or tryptophan. D genes are given only for firm matches. Expanded clones are given a class, and other clones once, few, many or no size at all.

>-|TRBJ2-1|TRBV5-1|-
TGCGCCAGCAGCTCGTTGGACAGAAACTACAATGAGCAGTTCTTC
CASSSLDRNYNEQFF
>-|TRBJ1-1|TRBV19|-
TGTGCCAGTACTTTTAGGGGGACCGTCGAAGCTTTCTTT
CASTFRGTVEAFF
>TRBD1|TRBJ1-4|TRBV27|-
TGTGCCAGCAGTCCCTCGACAGGGTGGGGTGAAAAACTGTTTTTT
CASSPSTGWGEKLFF
>TRBD1|TRBJ1-1|TRBV28|-
TGTGCCAGCAGCGAAAACAGGGGGCACACTGAAGCTTTCTTT
CASSENRGHTEAFF
>TRBD1|TRBJ1-1|TRBV5-1|-
TGCGCCAGCAGCTTTGACAGGGCAAACACTGAAGCTTTCTTT
CASSFDRANTEAFF
>TRBD1|TRBJ1-3|TRBV30|once
TGTGCCTTTGACAGGGGGAACTCTGGAAACACCATATATTTT
CAFDRGNSGNTIYF
>-|TRBJ1-1|TRBV7-9|-
TGTGCCAGCAGCATCCTCGGTATGAAGAACACTGAAGCTTTCTTT
CASSILGMKNTEAFF
>TRBD1|TRBJ2-7|TRBV6-6|-
TGTGCCAGCGGGGGACAGGGTTTCTCCTTCACCTACGAGCAGTACTTC
CASGGQGFSFTYEQYF
>TRBD2|TRBJ2-5|TRBV6-1|-
TGTGCCAGCAGTATGCGGGGGGCCCAAGAGACCCAGTACTTC
CASSMRGAQETQYF
>-|TRBJ1-2|TRBV6-1|few
TGTGCCAGCAGTGAAGTGGGCAGGCCCATCTATGGCTACACCTTC
CASSEVGRPIYGYTF
>TRBD1|TRBJ2-7|TRBV2|-
TGTGCCAGCACCCTCGGGACAGGGAGGTGGGAGCAGTGCTTC
CASTLGTGRWEQCF
>-|TRBJ2-2|TRBV6-1|-
TGTGCCAGCAGTGAACAGGGTCCCGGGGAGCTGTTTTTT
CASSEQGPGELFF
>-|TRBJ2-3|TRBV5-1|-
TGCGCCAGCAGCTCCATACTGGCAGGGGTGACAGATACGCAGTATTTT
CASSSILAGVTDTQYF
>TRBD1|TRBJ2-7|TRBV10-2|-
TGCGCCAGCAGTGAATCGGGACAGGGGCCCTACGAGCAGTACTTC
CASSESGQGPYEQYF
>-|TRBJ2-1|TRBV6-5|-
TGTGCCAGCACCATGGGCCGGTACAATGAGCAGTTCTTC
CASTMGRYNEQFF
>TRBD1|TRBJ1-1|TRBV19|once
TGTGCCAGTAGTAAAAACAGGGGGGGGAACACTGAAGCTTTCTTT
CASSKNRGGNTEAFF
>-|TRBJ2-2|TRBV7-2|-
TGTGCCAGCAGCTTATCGTGGGAGACCGGGGAGCTGTTTTTT
CASSLSWETGELFF
>-|TRBJ2-2|TRBV5-1|-
TGCGCCAGCAGCTTTTTGGCGGGAAAGAACACCGGGGAGCTGTTTTTT
CASSFLAGKNTGELFF
>-|TRBJ1-2|TRBV19|-
TGTGCCAGTAGTACCCCACAGAGCTACTATGGCTACACCTTC
CASSTPQSYYGYTF
>TRBD1|TRBJ2-7|TRBV13|-
TGTGCCAGCAGCCCTCGACAGGGGTCGGCCTACGAGCAGTACTTC
CASSPRQGSAYEQYF
>-|TRBJ1-1|TRBV4-1|-
TGCGCCAGCAGCCAAGATCGGAGGGAGAACACTGAAGCTTTCTTT
CASSQDRRENTEAFF
>TRBD1|TRBJ2-6|TRBV11-2|-
TGTGCCAGCGGGGGACAGGCCAGCTCTGGGGCCAACGTCCTGACTTTC
CASGGQASSGANVLTF
>TRBD2|TRBJ2-5|TRBV30|-
TGTGCCTGGAGTGTACGAGGGCTAGCGGGAGGTCGGGCAGAGACCCAGTACTTC
CAWSVRGLAGGRAETQYF
>-|TRBJ2-7|TRBV6-5|-
TGTGCCAGCAGTTACGAGACCAGGGGCTACGAGCAGTACTTC
CASSYETRGYEQYF